One and the same sample provided the 13 T cell receptor beta chains below, sequenced in a study of blood T cell repertoires in COVID-19. Using immunoSEQ multiplex PCR, the repertoire was profiled, and TCRdb retains in-frame clones only, with some absent. The sample has about 220,000 clones; about 85% are singletons. The sample consisted of peripheral blood. These TCRs come from a man aged 45-65 years who had recovered from COVID-19.

CDR3 region: CASSYRLRSPQETQYF. The CDR3 DNA sequence: TGTGCCAGCAGTTATCGACTGAGATCACCTCAAGAGACCCAGTACTTC. The rearrangement uses TRBV7-7 and TRBJ2-5, with D unclear. This CDR3 is 16 amino acids long. V was trimmed by 6 bases and J by 2 bases, leaving 19 bases between them. Germline-derived CDR1 and CDR2 are SSHAT and FNYEAQ (reference sequence).

The chain is built from TRBV2 and TRBJ1-1; no clear D gene. CDR3 length: 13 residues. Germline CDR1 and CDR2: SNHLY and FYNNEI. With 3 bases removed from V and 1 base from J, the gap between germline ends came to 6 bases. The chain's CDR3 is CASSDSWNTEAFF. The CDR3 DNA reads as TGTGCCAGCAGTGACTCCTGGAACACTGAAGCTTTCTTT.

The chain combines TRBV19 with TRBJ2-1; no definite D call. Trimming took 5 bases from V and 6 from J, leaving 11 bases between them. The CDR3 runs 13 residues. Germline assignment: CDR1 LNHDA and CDR2 SQIVND (reference sequence). As DNA, the CDR3 is TGTGCCAGTAGTTCCCGCGGCAGCAATGAGCAGTTCTTC. Translating gives CASSSRGSNEQFF.

The V call is TRBV7-9, the J call TRBJ1-2, with 8 bases aligning to TRBD1. Trimming took 0 bases from V and 4 from J; bases not matched to a gene: 10. In germline, CDR1 is SEHNR, CDR2 FQNEAQ (reference sequence). This CDR3 contains 17 residues. The CDR3 is CASSLAQTRGTGYGYTF. The CDR3 DNA reads as TGTGCCAGCAGCTTAGCCCAAACTCGCGGGACAGGCTATGGCTACACCTTC.

This clone occurred once. The V and J genes are TRBV19 and TRBJ2-4; tentative D call: TRBD1 (6 bases). Germline V gene data show CDR1 as LNHDA and CDR2 as SQIVND (reference sequence). The V end was cut by 6 bases, the J end by 2 bases, with 17 bases between. The CDR3 has 16 residues. Here the CDR3 DNA reads TGTGCCAGTAGCATACAGGGCATAGTACCCAAAAACATTCAGTACTTC. It yields the protein CASSIQGIVPKNIQYF.

The chain's CDR3 is CASSRDSSYNEQFF. CDR3 bases: TGCGCCAGTTCGAGGGACAGTTCCTACAATGAGCAGTTCTTC. The chain uses TRBV5-1 and TRBJ2-1, with 7 positions matching TRBD1. The CDR3 covers 14 residues. CDR1 SGHRS and CDR2 YFSETQ come from the germline V gene. The ends lost 8 bases at V and 1 base at J; junction bases unmatched: 6.

V and J are TRBV19 and TRBJ2-7, with D possibly matching TRBD1 (5 bases). Trimming cost V 5 bases and J 5 bases, with 13 bases left between them. Germline loops: CDR1 LNHDA, CDR2 SQIVND (reference sequence). The CDR3 totals 13 residues. Here the CDR3 DNA reads TGTGCCAGTAGTGCCCGCCAGGGTCACGAGCAGTACTTC. Protein product: CASSARQGHEQYF.

The chain recombines TRBV5-1 with TRBJ2-7; D is ambiguous. The CDR3 loop spans 15 amino acids. Trimming took off 4 bases at V and 2 bases at J, with 16 bases between the two ends. The germline gives CDR1 SGHRS, CDR2 YFSETQ. In DNA form, the CDR3 reads TGCGCCAGCAGCGTAGACACCACCGTTCCCTACGAGCAGTACTTC. Its translation is CASSVDTTVPYEQYF.

The V and J genes are TRBV19 and TRBJ2-7; 9 positions match TRBD1. This CDR3 spans 15 amino acids. Unmatched junction bases numbered 10, after V lost 7 bases and J lost 3 bases. The germline CDR1 and CDR2 sequences are LNHDA and SQIVND (reference sequence). CDR3 sequence: CASTPTGGLNYEQYF. DNA for the CDR3: TGTGCCAGTACTCCTACAGGGGGCCTCAACTACGAGCAGTACTTC.

The V gene is TRBV7-9, the J gene TRBJ2-2; the D gene is possibly TRBD1 (6 bases). Trimming took 5 bases from V and 5 from J, leaving 18 bases between them. The CDR3 totals 16 residues. The germline CDR1 and CDR2 sequences are SEHNR and FQNEAQ (reference sequence). The CDR3 sequence is CASSPIGWGQTGELFF. In nucleotides, the CDR3 is TGTGCCAGCAGCCCAATCGGTTGGGGGCAAACCGGGGAGCTGTTTTTT.

The V and J genes are TRBV6-5 and TRBJ2-5; 8 bases fit TRBD2. The V gene end was trimmed by 6 bases and the J gene end by 5 bases; junction bases not matched to a gene: 11. The germline V gene encodes CDR1 MNHEY and CDR2 SVGAGI. CDR3 length: 15 residues. CDR3 sequence reads: CASRAAGASRETQYF. Written as DNA, the CDR3 is TGTGCCAGCAGGGCAGCGGGAGCGAGCCGGGAGACCCAGTACTTC.

The rearrangement links TRBV2 to TRBJ2-7; perhaps TRBD2 as D (6 bases). This CDR3 region has 13 residues. V was trimmed by 4 bases and J by 0 bases, leaving 7 bases between them. Germline values: CDR1 SNHLY, CDR2 FYNNEI. The CDR3 loop reads CASSGLGSYEQYF. The CDR3 region has the DNA TGTGCCAGCAGTGGACTAGGCTCCTACGAGCAGTACTTC.

The chain uses TRBV19 and TRBJ2-7, with D unclear. The CDR3 sequence is 14 residues long. CDR1 and CDR2 (germline): LNHDA, SQIVND (reference sequence). The V end was cut by 0 bases, the J end by 0 bases, with 6 bases between. CDR3 residues: CASSIDPDSYEQYF. The CDR3 nucleotides read TGTGCCAGTAGTATAGACCCAGACTCCTACGAGCAGTACTTC.